This TCR beta chain was recorded in a study of blood T cell repertoires in COVID-19. Study-level information: PBMCs, B-cell-depleted T cells, or T cells provided the cDNA or gDNA that made up the material.

Methods used by the authors: The assay estimated nucleated cells by amplifying reference gene primers. Profiling relied on immunoSEQ multiplex PCR, and the TCRdb table lists in-frame clones only, not all of them. That table gives V, J and clone size, and the DNA gave D and trimming. The table has about 97,000 clones, about 80% seen once. This CDR3 is built from 17 residues. J lost 0 bases, V lost 4 bases, and 9 bases had no gene match. Germline assignment: CDR1 SEHNR and CDR2 FQNEAQ (reference sequence). The material sequenced was peripheral blood. This chain links TRBV7-9 with TRBJ1-1; 9 positions agree with TRBD1. The clonotype comes from a man in his 70s with acute or convalescent COVID-19. CDR3 in amino acids: CASSSTGGGRMNTEAFF. The CDR3 coding sequence is TGTGCCAGCAGCTCTACAGGGGGCGGAAGAATGAACACTGAAGCTTTCTTT.